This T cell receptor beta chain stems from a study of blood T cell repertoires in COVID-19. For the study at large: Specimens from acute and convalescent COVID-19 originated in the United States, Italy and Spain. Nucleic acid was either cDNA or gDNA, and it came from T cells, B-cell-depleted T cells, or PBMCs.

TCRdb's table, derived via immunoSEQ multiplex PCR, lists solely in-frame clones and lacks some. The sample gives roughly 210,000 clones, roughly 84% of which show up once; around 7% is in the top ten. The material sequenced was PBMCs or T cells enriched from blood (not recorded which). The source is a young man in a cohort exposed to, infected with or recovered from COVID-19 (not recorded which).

The CDR3 region is CASSLPGYAGVPYNEQFF. The DNA for the CDR3 is TGTGCCAGCTCTCTCCCCGGGTACGCGGGAGTGCCGTACAATGAGCAGTTCTTC. The V gene is TRBV18, the J gene TRBJ2-1; 7 bases align to TRBD2. Germline trimming cut 6 bases from V and 4 bases from J; bases unmatched to any gene: 18. Germline assignment: CDR1 KGHSH and CDR2 LQKENI. This CDR3 region has 18 residues.